Only a few counts were recorded for the clone carrying this T cell receptor (beta chain). The data stem from a study of spatial heterogeneity in lung cancer. For the study at large: Detection consistently yielded more beta chains than alpha chains.

This CDR3 is 13 amino acids long. Germline V CDR1 and CDR2: DFQATT, SNEGSKA (reference sequence). Trimming cost V 6 bases and J 4 bases; bases outside gene matches: 8. The time point: blood at routine non-recurrence follow-up after resection. TCRdb re-called the 5' RACE reads with MiXCR, one entry per CDR3 protein. Here the sample spans roughly 32,000 distinct CDR3 sequences, 8% to 13% being singletons. The source was PBMCs, collected at follow-up. The TCR originated in a female donor with early-stage non-small cell lung cancer. The J gene is TRBJ1-2, the V gene TRBV20-1, with 7 bases matching TRBD1. The CDR3 DNA is TGCAGTGCGGTGGACAGGTCCTTCTATGGCTACACCTTC. As protein: CSAVDRSFYGYTF.